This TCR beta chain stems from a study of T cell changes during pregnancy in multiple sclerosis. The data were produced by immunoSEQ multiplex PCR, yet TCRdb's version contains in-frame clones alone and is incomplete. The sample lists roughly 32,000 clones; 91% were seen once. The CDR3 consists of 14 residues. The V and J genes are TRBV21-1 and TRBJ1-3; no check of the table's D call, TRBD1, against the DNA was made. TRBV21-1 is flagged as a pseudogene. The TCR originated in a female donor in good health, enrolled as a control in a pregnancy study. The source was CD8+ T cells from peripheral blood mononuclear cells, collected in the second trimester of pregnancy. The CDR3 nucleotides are TGTGCCAGCCAGACAGGGGACTCTGGAAACACCATATATTTT. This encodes CASQTGDSGNTIYF.